The rows below give T cell receptor beta chains drawn from one sample of a study of shared clonotypes between healthy human individuals. Data came from immunoSEQ multiplex PCR; TCRdb stores just in-frame clones and leaves some out. The data hold more than 1,200,000 clones, with less than 99% observed a single time. The sample comprised naive CD4+ T cells sorted from blood. These receptors were collected from a man between 25 and 39 years old in good health. CDR3s include the opening cysteine and the closing phenylalanine or tryptophan. D genes are given only for firm matches. For some rows the clone size is stated as once, few or many, or as a class when expanded; others skip it.

TRBD1 | TRBJ2-7 | . | 16 | TRBV28 | CASSLQAGQAPYEQYF | TGTGCCAGCAGTTTACAGGCGGGACAGGCTCCCTACGAGCAGTACTTC
. | TRBJ2-2 | . | 16 | TRBV9 | CASSVVGGAYTGELFF | TGTGCCAGCAGCGTAGTGGGGGGCGCATACACCGGGGAGCTGTTTTTT
. | TRBJ2-3 | . | 16 | TRBV10-1 | CASSESGRQKEDTQYF | TGCGCCAGCAGTGAGTCTGGAAGGCAGAAAGAAGATACGCAGTATTTT
. | TRBJ2-2 | . | 16 | TRBV19 | CASSMKGDTVSGELFF | TGTGCCAGTAGTATGAAGGGCGATACCGTCAGCGGGGAGCTGTTTTTT
. | TRBJ1-3 | . | 13 | TRBV7-8 | CASSPRPGNTIYF | TGTGCCAGCAGCCCCAGACCTGGAAACACCATATATTTT
. | TRBJ2-7 | . | 14 | TRBV28 | CASSRTVWGGEQYF | TGTGCCAGCAGCCGGACGGTTTGGGGAGGCGAGCAGTACTTC
. | TRBJ1-2 | few | 14 | TRBV6-5 | CASSLRGDNYGYTF | TGTGCCAGCAGCCTCCGTGGAGACAACTATGGCTACACCTTC
. | TRBJ1-2 | . | 13 | TRBV25-1 | CASSEYSRYGYTF | TGTGCCAGCAGTGAATATTCGCGGTATGGCTACACCTTC
TRBD1 | TRBJ1-5 | . | 15 | TRBV18 | CASRTGDYSNQPQHF | TGTGCCAGCAGAACAGGGGATTATAGCAATCAGCCCCAGCATTTT
TRBD2 | TRBJ2-1 | . | 15 | TRBV5-4 | CAEGGREGTRNEQFF | TGTGCCGAAGGAGGGCGGGAGGGCACGAGGAATGAGCAGTTCTTC
. | TRBJ2-5 | . | 12 | TRBV14 | CASSQVGETQYF | TGTGCCAGCAGCCAAGTCGGAGAGACCCAGTACTTC
. | TRBJ1-2 | . | 12 | TRBV28 | CASSRPGSGYTF | TGTGCCAGCAGTCGACCTGGATCTGGCTACACCTTC
. | TRBJ2-7 | . | 19 | TRBV7-2 | CASRTVTIPGARSSYEQYF | TGTGCCAGCCGTACCGTTACGATTCCAGGGGCCCGCAGCTCCTACGAGCAGTACTTC
. | TRBJ1-1 | . | 14 | TRBV7-8 | CASSMGTKNTEAFF | TGTGCCAGCAGCATGGGGACAAAGAACACTGAAGCTTTCTTT
. | TRBJ1-1 | . | 13 | TRBV7-6 | CASSWGQNTEAFF | TGTGCCAGCAGCTGGGGACAGAACACTGAAGCTTTCTTT
TRBD2 | TRBJ2-2 | . | 19 | TRBV5-1 | CASSLSGLAGSSNTGELFF | TGCGCCAGCAGCTTGTCGGGACTAGCGGGATCCTCGAACACCGGGGAGCTGTTTTTT
TRBD2 | TRBJ2-1 | once | 16 | TRBV11-2 | CASSLLGLAGTVEQFF | TGTGCCAGCAGCTTACTCGGACTAGCGGGAACTGTTGAGCAGTTCTTC
. | TRBJ1-3 | . | 15 | TRBV9 | CASSVAGTDGNTIYF | TGTGCCAGCAGCGTAGCTGGGACGGACGGAAACACCATATATTTT
TRBD2 | TRBJ2-1 | . | 15 | TRBV6-5 | CASSFSGRATNEQFF | TGTGCCAGCAGTTTTAGCGGGAGGGCCACCAATGAGCAGTTCTTC
TRBD1 | TRBJ2-7 | . | 15 | TRBV2 | CASSEEGQASYEQYF | TGTGCCAGCAGTGAAGAAGGACAGGCCTCCTACGAGCAGTACTTC
. | TRBJ2-7 | . | 14 | TRBV7-2 | CASSSPTIRYEQYF | TGTGCCAGCAGCTCCCCCACCATCCGCTACGAGCAGTACTTC
TRBD1 | TRBJ2-7 | . | 14 | TRBV4-1 | CASSQRDSSYEQYF | TGCGCCAGCAGCCAACGGGACAGTTCCTACGAGCAGTACTTC
. | TRBJ2-2 | once | 14 | TRBV11-2 | CASSRESGTGELFF | TGTGCCAGCAGCCGGGAGTCCGGCACCGGGGAGCTGTTTTTT
. | TRBJ2-6 | . | 14 | TRBV7-3 | CASTSSSGANVLTF | TGTGCCAGCACCTCATCCTCTGGGGCCAACGTCCTGACTTTC
. | TRBJ2-5 | . | 14 | TRBV6-5 | CASSPREFQETQYF | TGTGCCAGCAGCCCCCGGGAGTTCCAAGAGACCCAGTACTTC
. | TRBJ1-4 | . | 15 | TRBV5-4 | CASSKGAATNEKLFF | TGTGCCAGCAGCAAGGGAGCCGCAACTAATGAAAAACTGTTTTTT
. | TRBJ2-5 | . | 16 | TRBV18 | CASSPRRGSYQETQYF | TGTGCCAGCTCACCGCGACGCGGGTCGTACCAAGAGACCCAGTACTTC
. | TRBJ2-1 | . | 13 | TRBV28 | CASSSTGYNEQFF | TGTGCCAGCAGTTCCACAGGGTACAATGAGCAGTTCTTC
TRBD1 | TRBJ2-7 | once | 15 | TRBV5-1 | CASSFPGQGNYEQYF | TGCGCCAGCAGCTTCCCGGGACAGGGGAACTACGAGCAGTACTTC
. | TRBJ1-5 | . | 13 | TRBV9 | CASSALGNQPQHF | TGTGCCAGCAGCGCGCTGGGCAATCAGCCCCAGCATTTT
TRBD2 | TRBJ2-7 | . | 15 | TRBV10-3 | CAISDIAGKPHEQYF | TGTGCCATCAGTGACATAGCGGGAAAACCCCACGAGCAGTACTTC
. | TRBJ2-5 | once | 12 | TRBV29-1 | CSVNQGQETQYF | TGCAGCGTCAACCAGGGCCAAGAGACCCAGTACTTC
. | TRBJ2-5 | . | 15 | TRBV18 | CASSPPAPYQETQYF | TGTGCCAGCTCACCACCGGCCCCGTACCAAGAGACCCAGTACTTC
TRBD2 | TRBJ2-3 | . | 17 | TRBV11-2 | CASSLVLSGRVPDTQYF | TGTGCCAGCAGCTTAGTTTTGAGCGGGAGGGTTCCAGATACGCAGTATTTT
. | TRBJ1-3 | . | 16 | TRBV5-1 | CASSLDAGSLGNTIYF | TGCGCCAGCAGCTTGGACGCAGGCTCACTAGGAAACACCATATATTTT
. | TRBJ2-7 | . | 14 | TRBV28 | CASRLQAGSYEQYF | TGTGCCAGCAGGCTACAGGCGGGGTCCTACGAGCAGTACTTC
. | TRBJ2-1 | . | 15 | TRBV2 | CASRKGVATNNEQFF | TGTGCCAGCAGGAAAGGTGTCGCGACCAACAATGAGCAGTTCTTC
. | TRBJ2-7 | once | 18 | TRBV5-6 | CASSLPPDRTKVPYEQYF | TGTGCCAGCAGCTTGCCTCCCGACAGGACCAAAGTGCCCTACGAGCAGTACTTC
. | TRBJ2-6 | . | 13 | TRBV9 | CASSVGGANVLTF | TGTGCCAGCAGCGTAGGCGGGGCCAACGTCCTGACTTTC
. | TRBJ2-7 | . | 12 | TRBV4-3 | CASSQDLGEQYF | TGCGCCAGCAGCCAAGATCTAGGCGAGCAGTACTTC
TRBD1 | TRBJ2-5 | once | 16 | TRBV2 | CASSTRRQGAAGAQYF | TGTGCCAGCAGTACCAGAAGACAGGGGGCAGCGGGGGCCCAGTACTTC
. | TRBJ2-7 | . | 12 | TRBV5-1 | CASKGGIYEQYF | TGCGCCAGCAAAGGGGGGATCTACGAGCAGTACTTC
. | TRBJ2-1 | . | 14 | TRBV6-5 | CASSQSRAYNEQFF | TGTGCCAGCAGCCAGTCGAGAGCCTACAATGAGCAGTTCTTC
. | TRBJ2-7 | . | 12 | TRBV4-1 | CASSQPLGEQYF | TGCGCCAGCAGCCAACCGTTGGGTGAGCAGTACTTC